The clone carrying this T cell receptor beta chain was detected many times. Its specificity is unknown. This entry belongs to a study of shared clonotypes between healthy human individuals. Whole-study findings and limits: Sequencing depth was a factor that was expected to affect clonotype sharing among donors.

This CDR3 spans 12 amino acids. The germline V gene encodes CDR1 GTSNPN and CDR2 SVGIG (reference sequence). Trimming stripped 2 bases from V and 8 bases from J, with 9 bases between. Unsorted PBMC replicate PCRs used approximately 280 ng DNA, around 28,000 T cell genomes. Using immunoSEQ multiplex PCR, the repertoire was profiled, and TCRdb retains in-frame clones only, with some absent. Of a few hundred thousand clones in the sample, 79% were seen once. The sample consisted of PBMCs. The chain couples TRBV30 to TRBJ1-4; D is undetermined. This receptor was obtained from a woman aged 40 to 50 in good health. Some clones in this sample may be carry-over from other donors' samples. The CDR3: CAWSPLREKLFF. The CDR3 DNA reads TGTGCCTGGAGTCCCCTGAGGGAAAAACTGTTTTTT.